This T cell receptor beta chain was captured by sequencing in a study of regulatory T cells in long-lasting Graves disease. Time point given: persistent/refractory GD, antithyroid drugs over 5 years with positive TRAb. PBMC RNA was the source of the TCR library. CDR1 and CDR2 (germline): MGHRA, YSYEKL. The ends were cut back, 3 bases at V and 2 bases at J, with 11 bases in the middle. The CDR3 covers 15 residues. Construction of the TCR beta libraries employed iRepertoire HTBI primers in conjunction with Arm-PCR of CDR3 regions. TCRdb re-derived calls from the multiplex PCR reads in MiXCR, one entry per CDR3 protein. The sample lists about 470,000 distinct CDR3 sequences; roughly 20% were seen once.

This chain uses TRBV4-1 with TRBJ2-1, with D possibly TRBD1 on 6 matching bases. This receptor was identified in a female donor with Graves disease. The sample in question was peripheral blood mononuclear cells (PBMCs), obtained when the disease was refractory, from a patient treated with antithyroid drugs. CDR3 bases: TGCGCCAGCAGCCAGAAAGAGGGGGCCTACAATGAGCAGTTCTTC. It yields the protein CASSQKEGAYNEQFF.